This TCR beta chain was captured by sequencing in a study of blood T cell repertoires in COVID-19. Study at large: PBMCs, B-cell-depleted T cells, or T cells provided the cDNA or gDNA that made up the material.

Study processing details: Amplifying reference gene primers gave estimates of nucleated cell counts. Profiled with immunoSEQ multiplex PCR; TCRdb holds only in-frame clones, not every one. V and J calls and clone size are as listed in that table; D and trimming were resolved from the DNA. Of approximately 78,000 clones listed, 91% were seen once; the top ten hold roughly 2.6%. Trimming cost V 0 bases and J 3 bases, with 9 bases left between them. CDR3 length: 15 residues. In germline, CDR1 is SGDLS, CDR2 YYNGEE. This sequence was found in a man aged 50-60 years with COVID-19, enrolled during active disease. J is TRBJ2-2 and V is TRBV9; weak D call: TRBD1 (7 bases). Specimen: peripheral blood. The CDR3 DNA follows: TGTGCCAGCAGCGTAGGCGGGACAGACACCGGGGAGCTGTTTTTT. Amino acid sequence: CASSVGGTDTGELFF.